This entry lists 13 T cell receptor beta chains sequenced from one sample in a study of blood T cell repertoires in COVID-19. The assay was immunoSEQ multiplex PCR, and TCRdb's table has in-frame clones only and misses some. Of about 430,000 clones in the sample, nearly 90% were seen once. The sample comprised PBMCs or T cells enriched from blood (not recorded which). The receptors come from a woman under 30 who had been exposed to COVID-19.

V is TRBV7-2 and J is TRBJ2-1, with D tentatively TRBD2 (5 bases). CDR3 size: 15 residues. Trimming shortened V by 3 bases and J by 5 bases, and 14 bases separated the two germline ends. CDR1 is SGHTA, CDR2 FQGNSA, per germline. The CDR3: CASSFPRTGNNEQFF. The CDR3 coding sequence is TGTGCCAGCAGCTTCCCACGGACCGGGAACAATGAGCAGTTCTTC. Full variable domain (outside the CDR3, taken from reference TRBV7-2 and TRBJ2-1): GAGVSQSPSNKVTEKGKDVELRCDPISGHTALYWYRQSLGQGLEFLIYFQGNSAPDKSGLPSDRFSAERTGGSVSTLTIQRTQQEDSAVYLCASSFPRTGNNEQFFGPGTRLTVL.

This chain connects TRBV18 to TRBJ2-7, with TRBD2 as a possible D gene (5 bases). The CDR3 consists of 15 residues. V was trimmed by 2 bases and J by 2 bases, leaving 13 bases between them. Germline V lookup: CDR1 KGHSH, CDR2 LQKENI. The CDR3 bases are TGTGCCAGCTCACCAGCGGCTAGCAGTACCTACGAGCAGTACTTC. Translating gives CASSPAASSTYEQYF.

In regard to this clone: The sample carries other DNA sequences with the same CDR3. The rearrangement uses TRBV28 and TRBJ1-2; no clear D. This CDR3 spans 12 amino acids. Germline CDR1 MDHEN, CDR2 SYDVKM. V lost 6 bases, J lost 4 bases, and 9 bases lay in between. The CDR3 loop reads CASSSGFYGYTF. The CDR3 nucleotides are TGTGCCAGCAGCTCGGGGTTCTATGGCTACACCTTC.

J is TRBJ1-6 and V is TRBV28; TRBD1 matches at 9 bases. The CDR3 is made up of 13 amino acids. J was trimmed by 10 bases and V by 3 bases; bases with no gene match: 1. Germline V gene data show CDR1 as MDHEN and CDR2 as SYDVKM. The CDR3 protein is CASSLTGGSPLHF. CDR3 bases: TGTGCCAGCAGTTTGACAGGGGGGTCACCCCTCCACTTT.

On this clone: This sample also contains other DNA sequences that code for the same CDR3. The chain links TRBV7-8 to TRBJ1-5, with D hard to call. V was shortened by 2 bases and J by 2 bases, with 10 bases between the two germline ends. In germline, CDR1 is SGHVS, CDR2 FQNEAQ. The CDR3 is made up of 15 amino acids. CDR3 region: CASSLSGQGNQPQHF. As DNA, the CDR3 is TGTGCCAGCAGCTTAAGTGGGCAGGGCAATCAGCCCCAGCATTTT.

The rearrangement links TRBV30 to TRBJ1-2, with TRBD1 matching 9 bases. V lost 0 bases and J lost 4; bases outside the gene matches: 6. This CDR3 spans 15 amino acids. Germline V gene sequence: CDR1 GTSNPN, CDR2 SVGIG (reference sequence). DNA of the CDR3: TGTGCCTGGAGTGTGTTTGGGACAGGGTCCTATGGCTACACCTTC. Residues: CAWSVFGTGSYGYTF.

The chain links TRBV19 to TRBJ1-1; 9 nucleotides align to TRBD1. The junction had 8 bases not matched to a gene; V was cut back by 3 bases and J by 6 bases. The CDR3 has 15 amino acids. The germline V gene has CDR1 LNHDA and CDR2 SQIVND (reference sequence). CDR3 sequence (DNA): TGTGCCAGTAGTATCACAGGGGGCGCTATCCCTGAAGCTTTCTTT. It translates to CASSITGGAIPEAFF.

The gene calls are TRBV11-3 and TRBJ2-3; 10 bases fit TRBD1. The V segment lost 3 bases and the J segment 0 bases; nucleotides outside the gene matches: 15. This CDR3 has 20 amino acids. CDR1 SGHNT and CDR2 YENEEA come from the germline V gene. The CDR3 nucleotides read TGTGCCAGCAGCTTGTCCTGGGGGGGGACAGGGGTAAATAGCACAGATACGCAGTATTTT. It specifies CASSLSWGGTGVNSTDTQYF.

The chain links TRBV9 to TRBJ1-5; D is unresolved. The CDR3 consists of 14 residues. CDR1 and CDR2 from the germline V gene are SGDLS and YYNGEE. Trimming stripped 3 bases from V and 0 bases from J, with 7 bases between. CDR3 bases: TGTGCCAGCAGCGCAGGAATTAGCAATCAGCCCCAGCATTTT. It specifies CASSAGISNQPQHF.

This clone came up a few times. J is TRBJ1-2 and V is TRBV6-7; TRBD1 agrees at 8 bases. TRBV6-7 is flagged as an ORF with uncertain function. The CDR3 is 16 residues long. V lost 5 bases and J lost 1; bases outside the gene matches: 9. CDR3 nucleotides: TGTGCCAGCAGTGACAGGGACAGGCGATTTAACTATGGCTACACCTTC. Encoded protein: CASSDRDRRFNYGYTF.

V is TRBV27 and J is TRBJ2-7; TRBD1 is a possible D gene (6 bases). Per germline, CDR1 MNHEY and CDR2 SMNVEV (reference sequence). V dropped 0 bases and J dropped 2 bases, with 14 bases sitting between them. CDR3 length equals 16 residues. The CDR3 region is CASSLSEGGTTYEQYF. The CDR3 region has the DNA TGTGCCAGCAGTTTATCGGAAGGGGGTACTACCTACGAGCAGTACTTC.

This clone was found once. For the CDR3, the DNA is TGTGCCAGCAGCCCGGGATGGAGCACAGATACGCAGTATTTT. It codes for CASSPGWSTDTQYF. The gene calls are TRBV2 and TRBJ2-3, with TRBD2 as a possible D gene (5 bases). The germline V gene encodes CDR1 SNHLY and CDR2 FYNNEI. The CDR3 length is 14 residues. Trimming took off 6 bases at V and 0 bases at J, with 10 bases between the two ends.

J is TRBJ2-7 and V is TRBV5-6, with 10 bases fitting TRBD1. V dropped 4 bases and J dropped 7; count of bases not matched to a gene: 11. Germline CDR1 SGHDT, CDR2 YYEEEE. The CDR3 is 15 residues long. DNA for the CDR3: TGTGCCAGCAGCCCTAGGACAGGGGGAAGGTGGGAGCAGTACTTC. The encoded protein is CASSPRTGGRWEQYF.